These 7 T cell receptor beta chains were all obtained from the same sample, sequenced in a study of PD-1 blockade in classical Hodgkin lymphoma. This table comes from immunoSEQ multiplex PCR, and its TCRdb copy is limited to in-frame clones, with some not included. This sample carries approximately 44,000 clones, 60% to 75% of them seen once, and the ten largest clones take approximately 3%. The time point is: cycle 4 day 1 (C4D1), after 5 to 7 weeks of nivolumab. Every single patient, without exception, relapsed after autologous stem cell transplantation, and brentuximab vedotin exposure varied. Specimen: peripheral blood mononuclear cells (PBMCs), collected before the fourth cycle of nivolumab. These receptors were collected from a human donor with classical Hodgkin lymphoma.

DNA of the CDR3: TGTGCCACCACGGAGGCCGAGAATAACTATGGCTACACCTTC. This translates into CATTEAENNYGYTF. The chain couples TRBV6-6 to TRBJ1-2; D gene uncertain. This CDR3 spans 14 amino acids. The germline V gene encodes CDR1 MNHNY and CDR2 SVGAGI (reference sequence). Trimming removed 10 bases at V and 1 base at J, with 16 bases between.

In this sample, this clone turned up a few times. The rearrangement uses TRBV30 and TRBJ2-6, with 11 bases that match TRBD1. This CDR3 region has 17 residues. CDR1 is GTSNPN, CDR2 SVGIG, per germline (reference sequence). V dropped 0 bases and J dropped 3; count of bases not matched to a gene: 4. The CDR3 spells CAWSVDRGLIGANVLTF. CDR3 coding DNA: TGTGCCTGGAGTGTGGACAGGGGGCTCATTGGGGCCAACGTCCTGACTTTC.

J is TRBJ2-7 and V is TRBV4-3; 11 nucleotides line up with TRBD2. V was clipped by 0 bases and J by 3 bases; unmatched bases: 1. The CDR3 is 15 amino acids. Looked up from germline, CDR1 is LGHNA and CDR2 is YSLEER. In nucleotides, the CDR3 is TGCGCCAGCAGCCAAGAACTAGCGGGGGTCTACGAGCAGTACTTC. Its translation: CASSQELAGVYEQYF.

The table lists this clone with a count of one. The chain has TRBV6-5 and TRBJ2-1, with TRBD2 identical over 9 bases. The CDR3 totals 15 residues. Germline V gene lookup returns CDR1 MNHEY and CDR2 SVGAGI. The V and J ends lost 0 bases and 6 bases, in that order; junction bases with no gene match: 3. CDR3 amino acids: CASSYSGTSFNEQFF. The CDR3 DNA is TGTGCCAGCAGTTACTCCGGGACTAGCTTCAATGAGCAGTTCTTC.

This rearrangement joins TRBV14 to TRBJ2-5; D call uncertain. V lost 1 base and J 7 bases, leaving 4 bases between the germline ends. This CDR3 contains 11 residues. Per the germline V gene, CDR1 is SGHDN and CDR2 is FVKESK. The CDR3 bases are TGTGCCAGCAGCCAAGGGCTGACCCAGTACTTC. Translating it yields CASSQGLTQYF.

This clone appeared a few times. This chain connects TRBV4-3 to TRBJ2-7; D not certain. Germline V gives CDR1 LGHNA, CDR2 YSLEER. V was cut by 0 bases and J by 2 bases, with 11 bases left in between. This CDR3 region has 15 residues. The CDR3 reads CASSQDFGVTYEQYF. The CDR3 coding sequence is TGCGCCAGCAGCCAAGATTTCGGTGTGACCTACGAGCAGTACTTC.

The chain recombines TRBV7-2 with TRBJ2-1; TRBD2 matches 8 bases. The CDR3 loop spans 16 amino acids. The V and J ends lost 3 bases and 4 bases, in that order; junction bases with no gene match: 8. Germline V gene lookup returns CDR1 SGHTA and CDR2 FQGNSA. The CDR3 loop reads CASSFGSGGPYNEQFF. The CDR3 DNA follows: TGTGCCAGCAGCTTTGGAAGCGGGGGTCCATACAATGAGCAGTTCTTC.